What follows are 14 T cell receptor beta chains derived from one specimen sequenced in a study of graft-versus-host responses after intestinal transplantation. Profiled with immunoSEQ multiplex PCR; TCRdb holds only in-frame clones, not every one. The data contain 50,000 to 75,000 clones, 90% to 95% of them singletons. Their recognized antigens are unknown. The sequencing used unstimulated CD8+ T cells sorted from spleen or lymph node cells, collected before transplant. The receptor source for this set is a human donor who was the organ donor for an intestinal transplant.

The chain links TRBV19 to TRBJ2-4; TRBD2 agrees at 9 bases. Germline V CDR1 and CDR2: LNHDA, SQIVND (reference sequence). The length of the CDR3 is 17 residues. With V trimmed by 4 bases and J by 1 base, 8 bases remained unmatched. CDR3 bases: TGTGCCAGTAGTACTAGCGGGACCCGCGTGGCCAAAAACATTCAGTACTTC. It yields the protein CASSTSGTRVAKNIQYF.

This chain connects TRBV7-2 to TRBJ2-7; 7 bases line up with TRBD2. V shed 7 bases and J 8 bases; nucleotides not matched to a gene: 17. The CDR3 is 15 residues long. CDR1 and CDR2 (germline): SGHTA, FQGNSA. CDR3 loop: CASTKILAGREKQYF. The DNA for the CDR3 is TGTGCCAGCACCAAAATCTTAGCGGGCCGGGAGAAGCAGTACTTC.

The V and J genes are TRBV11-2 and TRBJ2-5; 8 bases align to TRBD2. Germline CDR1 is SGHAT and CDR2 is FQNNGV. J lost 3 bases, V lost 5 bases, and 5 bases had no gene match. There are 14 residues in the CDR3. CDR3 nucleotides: TGTGCCAGCAGCCCCCGGGGGGGGGAAGAGACCCAGTACTTC. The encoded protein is CASSPRGGEETQYF.

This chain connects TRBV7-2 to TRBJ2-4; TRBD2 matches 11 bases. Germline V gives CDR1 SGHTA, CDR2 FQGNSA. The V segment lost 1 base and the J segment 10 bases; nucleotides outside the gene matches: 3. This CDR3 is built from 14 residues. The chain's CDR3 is CASSLELAGEIQYF. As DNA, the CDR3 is TGTGCCAGCAGCTTAGAACTAGCGGGAGAAATTCAGTACTTC.

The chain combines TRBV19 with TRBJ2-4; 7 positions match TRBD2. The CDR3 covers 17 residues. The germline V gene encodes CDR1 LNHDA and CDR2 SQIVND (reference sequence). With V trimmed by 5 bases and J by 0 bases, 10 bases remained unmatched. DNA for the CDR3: TGTGCCAGTAGTCCCCCGACTAGCTGGCTAGCCAAAAACATTCAGTACTTC. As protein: CASSPPTSWLAKNIQYF.

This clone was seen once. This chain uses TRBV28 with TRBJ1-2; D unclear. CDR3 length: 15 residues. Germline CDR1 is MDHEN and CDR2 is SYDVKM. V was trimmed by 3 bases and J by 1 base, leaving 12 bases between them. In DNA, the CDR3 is TGTGCCAGCAGTTTCCTAATATCGGGTAACTATGGCTACACCTTC. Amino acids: CASSFLISGNYGYTF.

This CDR3 is CASSSGTGHYEQYF. In DNA form, the CDR3 reads TGTGCCAGCAGTTCTGGGACAGGGCACTACGAGCAGTACTTC. This chain links TRBV27 with TRBJ2-7, with TRBD1 matching 9 bases. Germline V lookup: CDR1 MNHEY, CDR2 SMNVEV (reference sequence). Germline trimming cut 4 bases from V and 3 bases from J; bases unmatched to any gene: 4. This CDR3 is 14 amino acids long.

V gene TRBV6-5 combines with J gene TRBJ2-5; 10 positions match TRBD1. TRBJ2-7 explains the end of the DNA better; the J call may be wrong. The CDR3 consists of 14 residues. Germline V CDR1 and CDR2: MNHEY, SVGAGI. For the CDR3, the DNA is TGTGCCAGCAGCGCCGGGACAGGGGCCTACGAGCAGTACTTC. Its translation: CASSAGTGAYEQYF.

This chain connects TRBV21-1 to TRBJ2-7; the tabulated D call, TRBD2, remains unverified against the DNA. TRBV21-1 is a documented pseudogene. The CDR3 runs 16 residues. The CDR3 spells CASSPPGGGSSYEQYF. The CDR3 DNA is TGTGCCAGCAGCCCCCCGGGGGGGGGCTCCTCCTACGAGCAGTACTTC.

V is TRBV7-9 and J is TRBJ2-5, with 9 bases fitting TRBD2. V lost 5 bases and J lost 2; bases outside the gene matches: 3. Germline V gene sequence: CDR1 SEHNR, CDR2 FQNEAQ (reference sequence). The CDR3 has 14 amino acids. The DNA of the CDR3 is TGTGCCAGCAGCAAGCGGGAGGCACAAGAGACCCAGTACTTC. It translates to CASSKREAQETQYF.

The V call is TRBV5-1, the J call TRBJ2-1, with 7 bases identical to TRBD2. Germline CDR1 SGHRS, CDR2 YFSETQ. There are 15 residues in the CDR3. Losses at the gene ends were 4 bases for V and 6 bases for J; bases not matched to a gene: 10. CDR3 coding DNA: TGCGCCAGCAGCGCCTCTAGCGGAGCGGGCAATGAGCAGTTCTTC. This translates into CASSASSGAGNEQFF.

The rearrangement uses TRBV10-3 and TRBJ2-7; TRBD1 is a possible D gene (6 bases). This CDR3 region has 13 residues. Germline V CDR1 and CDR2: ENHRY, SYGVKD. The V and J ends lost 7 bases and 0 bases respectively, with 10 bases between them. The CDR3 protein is CAIMGDNSYEQYF. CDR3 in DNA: TGTGCCATCATGGGGGACAACTCCTACGAGCAGTACTTC.

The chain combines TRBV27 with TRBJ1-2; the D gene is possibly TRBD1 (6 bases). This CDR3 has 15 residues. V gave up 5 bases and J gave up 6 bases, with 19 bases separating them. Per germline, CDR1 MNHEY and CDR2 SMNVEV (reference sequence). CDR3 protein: CASSPSRGGVNGYTF. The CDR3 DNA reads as TGTGCCAGCAGTCCCAGCCGAGGGGGGGTGAATGGCTACACCTTC.

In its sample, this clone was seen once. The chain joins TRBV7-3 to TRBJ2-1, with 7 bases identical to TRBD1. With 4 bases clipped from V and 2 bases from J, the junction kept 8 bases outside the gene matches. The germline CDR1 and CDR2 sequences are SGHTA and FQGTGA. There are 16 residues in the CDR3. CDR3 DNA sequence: TGTGCCAGCAGCTCAGGGACAGCGATTACCTACAATGAGCAGTTCTTC. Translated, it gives CASSSGTAITYNEQFF.